These T cell receptor beta chains were read from a single sample in a study of glioma-infiltrating T cells after dendritic cell vaccination. Sequenced by immunoSEQ multiplex PCR; TCRdb stores in-frame clones only, minus some. Of about 82,000 clones in the sample, around 90% were seen once. Sequenced here: blood, sampled before dendritic cell vaccination. The receptors were sampled from a human donor with glioblastoma. Both conserved end residues are part of each CDR3. Each record gives: V gene, D gene, J gene, clone size, CDR3 protein, CDR3 DNA. The D gene is left open where the match is weak. The listing skips clone size in some rows; elsewhere it reads once, few, many or a size class.

V gene: TRBV2
D gene: TRBD1
J gene: TRBJ1-4
clone size: .
CDR3 protein: CASNTGGLSNEKLFF
CDR3 DNA: TGTGCCAGCAACACAGGGGGCTTGTCTAATGAAAAACTGTTTTTT

V gene: TRBV5-4
D gene: .
J gene: TRBJ1-1
clone size: .
CDR3 protein: CASCLQGPGTEAFF
CDR3 DNA: TGTGCCAGCTGCCTGCAGGGCCCGGGCACTGAAGCTTTCTTT

V gene: TRBV9
D gene: .
J gene: TRBJ1-2
clone size: .
CDR3 protein: CASSVDGVNYGYTF
CDR3 DNA: TGTGCCAGCAGCGTAGACGGGGTTAACTATGGCTACACCTTC

V gene: TRBV7-9
D gene: TRBD1
J gene: TRBJ2-7
clone size: .
CDR3 protein: CASSPKDRGLYEQYF
CDR3 DNA: TGTGCCAGCAGTCCTAAGGACAGGGGGCTCTACGAGCAGTACTTC

V gene: TRBV6-6
D gene: .
J gene: TRBJ2-1
clone size: .
CDR3 protein: CASGGRSSYNEQFF
CDR3 DNA: TGTGCCAGCGGCGGGCGGAGTTCGTACAATGAGCAGTTCTTC

V gene: TRBV5-1
D gene: TRBD2
J gene: TRBJ2-5
clone size: once
CDR3 protein: CASSPGTTLYQETQYF
CDR3 DNA: TGCGCCAGCAGCCCCGGGACTACCCTTTACCAAGAGACCCAGTACTTC

V gene: TRBV2
D gene: .
J gene: TRBJ1-1
clone size: .
CDR3 protein: CASRGGGTMNTEAFF
CDR3 DNA: TGTGCCAGCAGGGGGGGTGGCACAATGAACACTGAAGCTTTCTTT

V gene: TRBV6-6
D gene: TRBD1
J gene: TRBJ2-5
clone size: few
CDR3 protein: CASSSTGAETQYF
CDR3 DNA: TGTGCCAGCAGTTCAACAGGGGCAGAGACCCAGTACTTC

V gene: TRBV4-1
D gene: TRBD1
J gene: TRBJ2-5
clone size: .
CDR3 protein: CASRPTGASQETQYF
CDR3 DNA: TGCGCCAGCAGACCGACAGGGGCCAGCCAAGAGACCCAGTACTTC

V gene: TRBV30
D gene: .
J gene: TRBJ1-4
clone size: .
CDR3 protein: CAWSGQTGNEKLFF
CDR3 DNA: TGTGCCTGGAGTGGACAGACGGGTAATGAAAAACTGTTTTTT

V gene: TRBV29-1
D gene: .
J gene: TRBJ1-4
clone size: .
CDR3 protein: CSVVANEKLFF
CDR3 DNA: TGCAGCGTTGTAGCTAATGAAAAACTGTTTTTT

V gene: TRBV5-1
D gene: .
J gene: TRBJ2-2
clone size: .
CDR3 protein: CASTYQQGNTGELFF
CDR3 DNA: TGCGCCAGCACCTATCAACAGGGGAACACCGGGGAGCTGTTTTTT

V gene: TRBV19
D gene: .
J gene: TRBJ2-6
clone size: .
CDR3 protein: CASSGDGSSGANVLTF
CDR3 DNA: TGTGCCAGTAGTGGGGACGGGAGTTCTGGGGCCAACGTCCTGACTTTC

V gene: TRBV7-9
D gene: .
J gene: TRBJ2-5
clone size: .
CDR3 protein: CASSFRGMAETQYF
CDR3 DNA: TGTGCCAGCAGCTTTCGGGGGATGGCGGAGACCCAGTACTTC

V gene: TRBV5-6
D gene: .
J gene: TRBJ2-1
clone size: .
CDR3 protein: CASSLGSSYNEQFF
CDR3 DNA: TGTGCCAGCAGCTTAGGGAGCTCCTACAATGAGCAGTTCTTC

V gene: TRBV7-3
D gene: TRBD2
J gene: TRBJ2-1
clone size: .
CDR3 protein: CASSIFGGVYNEQFF
CDR3 DNA: TGTGCCAGCAGTATCTTCGGGGGGGTTTACAATGAGCAGTTCTTC

V gene: TRBV19
D gene: .
J gene: TRBJ2-2
clone size: once
CDR3 protein: CASSPASRGAGELFF
CDR3 DNA: TGTGCCAGTAGTCCTGCTTCCAGGGGAGCCGGGGAGCTGTTTTTT

V gene: TRBV19
D gene: .
J gene: TRBJ1-5
clone size: .
CDR3 protein: CAGAPTAYSNQPQHF
CDR3 DNA: TGTGCCGGGGCTCCGACAGCTTATAGCAATCAGCCCCAGCATTTT

V gene: TRBV2
D gene: .
J gene: TRBJ1-1
clone size: medium-sized
CDR3 protein: CASRPGGTEAFF
CDR3 DNA: TGTGCCAGCAGGCCGGGGGGTACTGAAGCTTTCTTT

V gene: TRBV5-1
D gene: TRBD1
J gene: TRBJ1-2
clone size: .
CDR3 protein: CASSLAGGMGGYTF
CDR3 DNA: TGCGCCAGCAGCTTGGCAGGGGGCATGGGTGGCTACACCTTC

V gene: TRBV7-9
D gene: .
J gene: TRBJ2-7
clone size: .
CDR3 protein: CASRRNRDRYEQYF
CDR3 DNA: TGTGCCAGCAGGCGAAACAGAGACCGCTACGAGCAGTACTTC

V gene: TRBV2
D gene: .
J gene: TRBJ1-5
clone size: .
CDR3 protein: CASSEMRPGNQPQHF
CDR3 DNA: TGTGCCAGCAGTGAGATGAGGCCGGGAAATCAGCCCCAGCATTTT

V gene: TRBV19
D gene: TRBD1
J gene: TRBJ2-1
clone size: .
CDR3 protein: CASSSGQYNEQFF
CDR3 DNA: TGTGCCAGTAGTTCGGGACAGTACAATGAGCAGTTCTTC

V gene: TRBV5-1
D gene: .
J gene: TRBJ2-3
clone size: .
CDR3 protein: CASSSGLYKNTDTQYF
CDR3 DNA: TGCGCCAGCAGCTCCGGACTCTACAAAAACACAGATACGCAGTATTTT

V gene: TRBV27
D gene: TRBD1
J gene: TRBJ1-4
clone size: .
CDR3 protein: CASSPDRTREKLFF
CDR3 DNA: TGTGCCAGCAGCCCGGACAGGACCCGAGAAAAACTGTTTTTT

V gene: TRBV2
D gene: .
J gene: TRBJ1-6
clone size: .
CDR3 protein: CASSSRRASSYNSPLHF
CDR3 DNA: TGTGCCAGCAGTTCTCGGAGGGCGAGCTCCTATAATTCACCCCTCCACTTT

V gene: TRBV4-1
D gene: .
J gene: TRBJ1-2
clone size: .
CDR3 protein: CASSQERAINYGYTF
CDR3 DNA: TGCGCCAGCAGCCAAGAAAGAGCTATTAACTATGGCTACACCTTC

V gene: TRBV2
D gene: .
J gene: TRBJ2-6
clone size: .
CDR3 protein: CASSDPGSGANVLTF
CDR3 DNA: TGTGCCAGCAGTGACCCCGGGTCTGGGGCCAACGTCCTGACTTTC

V gene: TRBV5-1
D gene: TRBD2
J gene: TRBJ2-7
clone size: .
CDR3 protein: CASSSGTSAYEQYF
CDR3 DNA: TGCGCCAGCAGCTCGGGGACTAGCGCCTACGAGCAGTACTTC

V gene: TRBV27
D gene: .
J gene: TRBJ1-3
clone size: .
CDR3 protein: CASSLYRGSGRNTIYF
CDR3 DNA: TGTGCCAGCAGTTTATATAGAGGGTCCGGGAGAAACACCATATATTTT